This TCR beta chain was retrieved from a study of identical twins. This clonotype was recorded a few times. Germline V gene lookup returns CDR1 DFQATT and CDR2 SNEGSKA (reference sequence). Unmatched junction bases numbered 6, after V lost 6 bases and J lost 8 bases. CDR3 length: 13 amino acids. TCRdb ran MiXCR on the 5' RACE reads and lists one entry per CDR3 protein. Of fewer than 650,000 distinct CDR3 sequences detected, roughly 7.1% appear once; the ten largest clones hold around 1.6%. This sample also belongs to another study, concerning yellow fever vaccine responses in identical twins.

This TCR was sampled from a woman aged 18-29 years in good health. The chain employs TRBV20-1 and TRBJ2-1, with 11 bases lining up with TRBD1. Sequencing was done on a sample of PBMCs. DNA of the CDR3: TGCAGTGCCCAGGGACAGGGGGTGGATGAGCAGTTCTTC. It specifies CSAQGQGVDEQFF.